This TCR beta chain derives from a study of Ad26.COV2.S vaccination and SARS-CoV-2 variants. About the research overall: Participant was drawn from the COV1001 Ad26.COV2.S trial arm. Study results and caveats: Similar non-spike TCR breadth was seen in vaccine and placebo recipients.

Treatment reported: around 19 received Ad26.COV2.S at low or high dose, single or two shots; roughly five received placebo; per-sample allocation not given. Samples were taken on day 63 after the first vaccine or placebo injection. In Boston, the donor was an adult between 18-55 years of age. The repertoire was sequenced with immunoSEQ multiplex PCR; TCRdb's copy has only in-frame clones and lacks some. The table has around 250,000 clones, 87% seen once. A word on this clone: Its matching antigen is unknown.

CDR1 is SGHNT and CDR2 is YYREEE in the germline V gene (reference sequence). The ends lost 4 bases at V and 1 base at J; junction bases unmatched: 7. The CDR3 is 15 amino acids. The TCR was taken from a person between 18 and 65 years old who received the Ad26.COV2.S COVID-19 vaccine or a placebo. V gene TRBV5-4 combines with J gene TRBJ1-1, with TRBD1 identical over 7 bases. The sample was peripheral blood, taken in a trial of Ad26.COV2.S vaccine versus placebo. In nucleotides, the CDR3 is TGTGCCAGCAGCCTTGCCGGGACAGCGAACACTGAAGCTTTCTTT. Translated: CASSLAGTANTEAFF.